These 15 T cell receptor beta chains were sequenced from one sample in a study of blood T cell repertoires in COVID-19. The method was immunoSEQ multiplex PCR; TCRdb's version includes in-frame clones alone and lacks a portion of them. Among under 130,000 clones listed, 80% to 90% were seen once. Input material: peripheral blood. These receptor sequences come from a woman in her seventies with acute or convalescent COVID-19.

This clone was counted only a few times. V usage is TRBV5-4 and J usage is TRBJ2-1, with TRBD1 as a possible D gene (6 bases). CDR3 length: 15 amino acids. The V end lost 4 bases, the J end lost 0 bases, and 11 bases lay between the germline ends. The V gene's germline CDR1 is SGHNT and CDR2 YYREEE (reference sequence). The CDR3 region is CASSLDRSSYNEQFF. For the CDR3, the DNA is TGTGCCAGCAGCCTAGACAGGAGCTCCTACAATGAGCAGTTCTTC.

The rearrangement uses TRBV14 and TRBJ1-6; 11 bases align to TRBD1. Germline V gene data show CDR1 as SGHDN and CDR2 as FVKESK. V shed 3 bases, J shed 8 bases, and the junction held 3 bases outside the gene matches. CDR3 length: 15 residues. The CDR3 bases are TGTGCCAGCAGCCATAGGGACAGGGGGTATTCACCCCTCCACTTT. This gives the protein CASSHRDRGYSPLHF.

The V gene is TRBV9, the J gene TRBJ2-7; perhaps TRBD2 as D (7 bases). The germline V gene encodes CDR1 SGDLS and CDR2 YYNGEE. V gave up 3 bases and J gave up 2 bases, with 12 bases separating them. There are 14 residues in the CDR3. For the CDR3, the DNA is TGTGCCAGCAGCGGGGGGGGGCCCCCCTACGAGCAGTACTTC. This translates into CASSGGGPPYEQYF.

J is TRBJ2-7 and V is TRBV7-2; D call uncertain. The CDR3 is made up of 15 amino acids. Trimming left V 4 bases short and J 7 bases short, with 20 bases between. Germline-derived CDR1 and CDR2 are SGHTA and FQGNSA. The CDR3 DNA follows: TGTGCCAGCAGCTATCGACGTGAACCACACGGGGAGCAGTACTTC. Encoded protein: CASSYRREPHGEQYF.

This chain connects TRBV4-3 to TRBJ1-2, with 9 nucleotides matching TRBD1. Germline CDR1 and CDR2: LGHNA and YSLEER. This CDR3 has 15 residues. V was pared by 1 base and J by 6 bases, with 6 bases of the junction left unmatched. The CDR3 spells CASSQGTGTGHGYTF. The CDR3, as DNA: TGCGCCAGCAGCCAAGGCACCGGGACAGGGCATGGCTACACCTTC.

This chain joins TRBV19 and TRBJ1-6; maybe TRBD1 (5 bases). CDR3 length: 16 amino acids. Per germline, CDR1 LNHDA and CDR2 SQIVND (reference sequence). The V gene lost 2 bases and the J gene lost 4 bases, with 12 bases spanning the gap. In nucleotides, the CDR3 is TGTGCCAGTAGTATACAGGCCGGGGGTTATAATTCACCCCTCCACTTT. Amino acid sequence: CASSIQAGGYNSPLHF.

V usage is TRBV9 and J usage is TRBJ2-1, with 14 bases aligning to TRBD2. The J segment lost 8 bases and the V segment lost 2 bases, leaving 9 bases of the junction unmatched. Germline V CDR1 and CDR2: SGDLS, YYNGEE. The CDR3 has 17 amino acids. The CDR3 DNA reads as TGTGCCAGCAGCGTGACTAGCGGGAGGGCCGTCTCGGATGAGCAGTTCTTC. Amino acids: CASSVTSGRAVSDEQFF.

The DNA of the CDR3 is TGTGCCAGCAGCCTACAGGGGGCGGGTCAGCCCCAGCATTTT. This gives the protein CASSLQGAGQPQHF. This rearrangement joins TRBV5-6 to TRBJ1-5; 9 bases fit TRBD1. Germline V gene lookup returns CDR1 SGHDT and CDR2 YYEEEE. V lost 4 bases, J lost 6 bases, and 5 bases stayed unmatched. This CDR3 comprises 14 residues. Full variable domain (outside the CDR3, taken from reference TRBV5-6 and TRBJ1-5): DAGVTQSPTHLIKTRGQQVTLRCSPKSGHDTVSWYQQALGQGPQFIFQYYEEEERQRGNFPDRFSGHQFPNYSSELNVNALLLGDSALYLCASSLQGAGQPQHFGDGTRLSIL.

The chain employs TRBV6-5 and TRBJ2-7; 8 bases align to TRBD1. CDR1 is MNHEY and CDR2 is SVGAGI in the germline V gene. The length of the CDR3 is 13 residues. With 4 bases clipped from V and 6 bases from J, the junction kept 5 bases outside the gene matches. CDR3 in DNA: TGTGCCAGCAGTTGGGACAGGACGGGCGAGCAGTACTTC. Encoded protein: CASSWDRTGEQYF.

The chain recombines TRBV19 with TRBJ1-2, with D unclear. CDR1 is LNHDA and CDR2 is SQIVND in the germline V gene (reference sequence). Trimming left V 7 bases short and J 4 bases short, with 22 bases between. The length of the CDR3 is 16 residues. CDR3 sequence reads: CASTAELSTPVYGYTF. The CDR3 DNA follows: TGTGCCAGTACCGCCGAGTTATCCACCCCGGTCTATGGCTACACCTTC.

V gene TRBV2 combines with J gene TRBJ2-3, with TRBD1 matching over 7 bases. The junction had 9 bases not matched to a gene; V was cut back by 6 bases and J by 3 bases. Germline CDR1 reads SNHLY; CDR2 reads FYNNEI. This CDR3 spans 15 amino acids. CDR3 in amino acids: CASRVGTVSTDTQYF. In DNA form, the CDR3 reads TGTGCCAGCAGGGTCGGGACAGTTTCAACAGATACGCAGTATTTT. Looking up the rest from reference TRBV2 and TRBJ2-3 gives the full variable domain: EPEVTQTPSHQVTQMGQEVILRCVPISNHLYFYWYRQILGQKVEFLVSFYNNEISEKSEIFDDQFSVERPDGSNFTLKIRSTKLEDSAMYFCASRVGTVSTDTQYFGPGTRLTVL.

The chain couples TRBV6-5 to TRBJ1-3; tentative D call: TRBD1 (5 bases). The CDR3 has 15 residues. Trimming shortened V by 6 bases and J by 0 bases, and 12 bases separated the two germline ends. Germline V lookup: CDR1 MNHEY, CDR2 SVGAGI. The CDR3 nucleotides are TGTGCCAGCAGCCGACAGCCTAACTCTGGAAACACCATATATTTT. Encoded protein: CASSRQPNSGNTIYF.

The V gene is TRBV9, the J gene TRBJ2-1; the match to TRBD2 covers 9 bases. V lost 0 bases and J lost 5; bases outside the gene matches: 9. CDR3 size: 17 residues. Per the germline V gene, CDR1 is SGDLS and CDR2 is YYNGEE. The chain's CDR3 is CASSVVASGTSDNEQFF. CDR3 bases: TGTGCCAGCAGCGTAGTGGCTAGCGGGACGTCGGACAATGAGCAGTTCTTC.

The chain uses TRBV9 and TRBJ2-2; D is ambiguous. Germline V gene sequence: CDR1 SGDLS, CDR2 YYNGEE. The V and J ends lost 2 bases and 7 bases respectively, with 12 bases between them. This CDR3 comprises 14 residues. The CDR3 loop reads CASSVLFTGGELFF. The CDR3 region has the DNA TGTGCCAGCAGCGTTCTATTTACTGGCGGGGAGCTGTTTTTT.

The CDR3 DNA reads TGTGCCAGCAGCTTCCGAGAAGGGGCTGAAGCTTTCTTT. Protein: CASSFREGAEAFF. The chain is built from TRBV7-8 and TRBJ1-1, with D possibly matching TRBD1 (5 bases). The V and J ends lost 3 bases and 6 bases respectively, with 11 bases between them. CDR1 is SGHVS, CDR2 FQNEAQ, per germline. CDR3 length: 13 residues.